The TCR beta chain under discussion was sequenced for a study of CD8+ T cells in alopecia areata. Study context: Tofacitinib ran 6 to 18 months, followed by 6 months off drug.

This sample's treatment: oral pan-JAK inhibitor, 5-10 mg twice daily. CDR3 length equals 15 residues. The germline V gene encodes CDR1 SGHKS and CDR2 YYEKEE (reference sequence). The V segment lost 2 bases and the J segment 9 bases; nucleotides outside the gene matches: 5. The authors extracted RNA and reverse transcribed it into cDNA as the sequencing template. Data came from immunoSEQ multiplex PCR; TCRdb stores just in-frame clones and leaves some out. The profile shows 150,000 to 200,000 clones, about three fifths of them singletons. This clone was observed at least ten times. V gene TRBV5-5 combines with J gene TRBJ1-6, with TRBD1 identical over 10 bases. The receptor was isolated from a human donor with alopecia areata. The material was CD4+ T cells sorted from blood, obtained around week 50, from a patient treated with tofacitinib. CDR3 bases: TGTGCCAGCAGCTTTCCGGGACAGGGGACTTCACCCCTCCACTTT. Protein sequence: CASSFPGQGTSPLHF.